These 29 T cell receptor beta chains were sequenced from one sample in a study of T cell responses to AZD1222 COVID-19 vaccine. The assay was immunoSEQ multiplex PCR, and TCRdb's table has in-frame clones only and misses some. The table shows approximately 110,000 clones, with about 92% occurring only once. The sequences come from peripheral blood, collected on day 0 of AZD1222 vaccination. These receptor sequences come from an adult in good health.

This chain uses TRBV27 with TRBJ2-2; no definite D call. There are 14 residues in the CDR3. V dropped 3 bases and J dropped 4 bases, with 9 bases sitting between them. Germline CDR1 and CDR2: MNHEY and SMNVEV (reference sequence). The CDR3 here is CASSFLAATGELFF. The CDR3 DNA follows: TGTGCCAGCAGTTTCTTGGCGGCCACCGGGGAGCTGTTTTTT.

This clone was seen once. The chain is built from TRBV11-3 and TRBJ2-5; 9 bases map to TRBD1. The CDR3 sequence is 18 residues long. Trimming at V came to 2 bases and at J to 5 bases, leaving 15 bases not matched to a gene. CDR1 and CDR2 from the germline V gene are SGHNT and YENEEA. The CDR3 protein is CASSLKMGTGPRGETQYF. CDR3 in DNA: TGTGCCAGCAGCTTAAAGATGGGGACAGGGCCTAGAGGGGAGACCCAGTACTTC.

The rearrangement uses TRBV2 and TRBJ2-2, with no clear D. The CDR3 covers 17 residues. Trimming removed 8 bases from V and 6 bases from J, with 25 bases in between. Germline V gene data show CDR1 as SNHLY and CDR2 as FYNNEI. CDR3 residues: CASGSQKFVVLAGELFF. CDR3 DNA sequence: TGTGCCAGCGGGTCTCAAAAGTTCGTGGTATTGGCCGGGGAGCTGTTTTTT.

The chain links TRBV28 to TRBJ1-5; D might be TRBD1 (6 bases). Trimming removed 2 bases at V and 6 bases at J, with 11 bases between. In germline, CDR1 is MDHEN, CDR2 SYDVKM. This CDR3 has 14 residues. The CDR3 DNA reads TGTGCCAGCAGTTTAGGGGGGGCAGGTCAGCCCCAGCATTTT. Amino acids: CASSLGGAGQPQHF.

The chain joins TRBV4-2 to TRBJ2-7, with 9 bases matching TRBD2. Germline V lookup: CDR1 LGHNA, CDR2 YNFKEQ. V lost 0 bases to trimming and J lost 0 bases; unmatched junction nucleotides: 3. The CDR3 has 16 amino acids. The CDR3 region has the DNA TGTGCCAGCAGCCAAGATGAAGCGGGAGGCTCCTACGAGCAGTACTTC. It codes for CASSQDEAGGSYEQYF.

The CDR3: CASSPQGSSYEQYF. The CDR3 nucleotides read TGTGCCAGCAGTCCACAGGGTAGTAGCTACGAGCAGTACTTC. The chain uses TRBV6-5 and TRBJ2-7, with D maybe TRBD1 (6 bases). Trimming left V 5 bases short and J 3 bases short, with 14 bases between. Germline V gives CDR1 MNHEY, CDR2 SVGAGI. The CDR3 totals 14 residues.

This chain joins TRBV2 and TRBJ2-7; D is possibly TRBD1 (5 bases). V was clipped by 7 bases and J by 0 bases, with 10 bases between them. Germline loops: CDR1 SNHLY, CDR2 FYNNEI. The CDR3 spans 13 residues. CDR3 sequence reads: CASTTDNSYEQYF. Here the CDR3 DNA reads TGTGCCAGCACCACGGACAACTCCTACGAGCAGTACTTC.

The chain carries TRBV11-3 and TRBJ1-3, with D unclear. The length of the CDR3 is 15 residues. CDR1 is SGHNT and CDR2 is YENEEA in the germline V gene. Trimming left V 5 bases short and J 0 bases short, with 11 bases between. CDR3 sequence (DNA): TGTGCCAGCAGCCCCCGGGAGAGCTCTGGAAACACCATATATTTT. Translated: CASSPRESSGNTIYF.

The chain joins TRBV25-1 to TRBJ1-2, with D possibly being TRBD1 (6 bases). The CDR3 runs to 11 residues. Trimming took 8 bases from V and 5 from J, leaving 9 bases between them. Germline V gene sequence: CDR1 MGHDK, CDR2 SYGVNS. Written as DNA, the CDR3 is TGTGCCAGCCGAACAGGGTATGGCTACACCTTC. Protein product: CASRTGYGYTF.

The rearrangement links TRBV28 to TRBJ1-1; D not resolved. V lost 1 base and J 1 base, leaving 10 bases between the germline ends. There are 15 residues in the CDR3. The V gene's germline CDR1 is MDHEN and CDR2 SYDVKM. CDR3 DNA sequence: TGTGCCAGCAGTTTATCTTTGGGAGGGAACACTGAAGCTTTCTTT. Protein sequence: CASSLSLGGNTEAFF.

The chain carries TRBV5-6 and TRBJ1-1, with unresolved D. V dropped 1 base and J dropped 4 bases, with 11 bases sitting between them. The germline V gene encodes CDR1 SGHDT and CDR2 YYEEEE. This CDR3 has 14 amino acids. CDR3 protein: CASSLSHWGTEAFF. As DNA, the CDR3 is TGTGCCAGCAGCTTGAGTCACTGGGGCACTGAAGCTTTCTTT.

The chain combines TRBV6-2 or TRBV6-3 with TRBJ1-1, with TRBD1 matching 7 bases. With V trimmed by 6 bases and J by 4 bases, 11 bases remained unmatched. From germline, CDR1 is MNHEY and CDR2 SVGEGT. The CDR3 runs 15 residues. The CDR3 DNA reads TGTGCCAGCAGCCGCCCGGGACAGAAATCCACTGAAGCTTTCTTT. Amino acid sequence: CASSRPGQKSTEAFF.

V is TRBV10-3 and J is TRBJ1-1; TRBD1 is a possible D gene (5 bases). This CDR3 spans 14 amino acids. The germline V gene encodes CDR1 ENHRY and CDR2 SYGVKD. Trimming stripped 5 bases from V and 6 bases from J, with 16 bases between. The CDR3 spells CAISRYPGPPEAFF. CDR3 DNA sequence: TGTGCCATCAGTAGGTATCCGGGACCCCCTGAAGCTTTCTTT.

This chain links TRBV9 with TRBJ2-7; 7 bases fit TRBD1. From germline, CDR1 is SGDLS and CDR2 YYNGEE. With V trimmed by 3 bases and J by 4 bases, 7 bases remained unmatched. The CDR3 is made up of 14 amino acids. CDR3 nucleotides: TGTGCCAGCAGCGGCCGAGGACAGGTTTACGAGCAGTACTTC. Translation gives CASSGRGQVYEQYF. The full variable domain, rest sourced from reference TRBV9 and TRBJ2-7, is DSGVTQTPKHLITATGQRVTLRCSPRSGDLSVYWYQQSLDQGLQFLIQYYNGEERAKGNILERFSAQQFPDLHSELNLSSLELGDSALYFCASSGRGQVYEQYFGPGTRLTVT.

V and J are TRBV7-2 and TRBJ2-3, with D maybe TRBD2 (5 bases). Germline assignment: CDR1 SGHTA and CDR2 FQGNSA. The CDR3 extends over 13 amino acids. With 2 bases removed from V and 6 bases from J, the gap between germline ends came to 9 bases. CDR3 loop: CASSLSGWDTQYF. The CDR3 coding sequence is TGTGCCAGCAGCTTAAGCGGTTGGGATACGCAGTATTTT.

This clone was seen a handful of times. V and J are TRBV6-4 and TRBJ2-1; 11 bases line up with TRBD2. Trimming at V came to 4 bases and at J to 3 bases, leaving 2 bases not matched to a gene. Per germline, CDR1 MRHNA and CDR2 SNTAGT. The CDR3 runs 15 residues. The CDR3 spells CASSGTSGSYNEQFF. The CDR3 coding sequence is TGTGCCAGCAGTGGCACTAGCGGGAGCTACAATGAGCAGTTCTTC.

This sequence joins TRBV19 and TRBJ1-5; the match to TRBD1 covers 7 bases. The CDR3 loop spans 15 amino acids. V shed 0 bases, J shed 6 bases, and the junction held 5 bases outside the gene matches. Germline V gene data show CDR1 as LNHDA and CDR2 as SQIVND (reference sequence). CDR3: CASSIDHRGVQPQHF. The CDR3 region has the DNA TGTGCCAGTAGTATAGATCACAGGGGTGTTCAGCCCCAGCATTTT.

In its sample, this clone was seen once. The chain has TRBV2 and TRBJ2-1; no firm D call. Germline-derived CDR1 and CDR2 are SNHLY and FYNNEI. This CDR3 is built from 14 residues. The germline V and J ends were trimmed by 6 bases and 3 bases, with 12 bases remaining between them. CDR3 nucleotides: TGTGCCAGCAGGGGATCTTACGACTACAATGAGCAGTTCTTC. Its translation is CASRGSYDYNEQFF.

This chain connects TRBV6-2 or TRBV6-3 to TRBJ2-3; D is unclear. Germline CDR1 and CDR2: MNHEY and SVGEGT. V lost 4 bases, J lost 2 bases, and 7 bases lay in between. The CDR3 length is 13 residues. Written as DNA, the CDR3 is TGTGCCAGCAGTTGGGTGAACACAGATACGCAGTATTTT. Translation: CASSWVNTDTQYF.

The chain uses TRBV5-5 and TRBJ2-1, with TRBD1 matching 7 bases. The CDR3 spans 15 residues. The germline V gene has CDR1 SGHKS and CDR2 YYEKEE (reference sequence). V was pared by 0 bases and J by 4 bases, with 4 bases of the junction left unmatched. CDR3: CASSLEDRLYNEQFF. The CDR3 region has the DNA TGTGCCAGCAGCTTGGAGGACAGGCTTTACAATGAGCAGTTCTTC.

The chain joins TRBV5-5 to TRBJ2-2; 9 nucleotides align to TRBD2. The germline V gene encodes CDR1 SGHKS and CDR2 YYEKEE (reference sequence). Trimming cost V 4 bases and J 6 bases; bases outside gene matches: 7. The CDR3 consists of 15 residues. The CDR3 loop is CASSNSGSLAGELFF. CDR3 coding DNA: TGTGCCAGCAGCAATAGCGGGAGTCTCGCCGGGGAGCTGTTTTTT.

This clone was detected only once. The chain joins TRBV9 to TRBJ2-5, with 7 nucleotides matching TRBD2. The CDR3 length is 16 residues. The V and J ends lost 3 bases and 1 base, in that order; junction bases with no gene match: 9. Germline lookup yields CDR1 SGDLS and CDR2 YYNGEE. CDR3 nucleotides: TGTGCCAGCAGCGGCTGGGGGGGGTCCCTCCAAGAGACCCAGTACTTC. Translation: CASSGWGGSLQETQYF. The full variable domain, completed using reference TRBV9 and TRBJ2-5, is DSGVTQTPKHLITATGQRVTLRCSPRSGDLSVYWYQQSLDQGLQFLIQYYNGEERAKGNILERFSAQQFPDLHSELNLSSLELGDSALYFCASSGWGGSLQETQYFGPGTRLLVL.

This sequence joins TRBV4-2 and TRBJ2-5; tentative D call: TRBD2 (5 bases). This CDR3 has 14 residues. Germline loops: CDR1 LGHNA, CDR2 YNFKEQ. V was clipped by 2 bases and J by 5 bases, with 12 bases between them. DNA of the CDR3: TGTGCCAGCAGCCAACGGACGCGAGGGGAGACCCAGTACTTC. Protein: CASSQRTRGETQYF.

On this clone itself: Within the sample, other DNA sequences also encode this same CDR3. The chain combines TRBV19 with TRBJ1-3; a possible D gene is TRBD1 (5 bases). CDR1 and CDR2 from the germline V gene are LNHDA and SQIVND (reference sequence). This CDR3 region has 15 residues. V shed 4 bases and J shed 1 base, with 11 bases lying between them. CDR3 DNA sequence: TGTGCCAGTAGTAGAACGGGGGATTCTGGAAACACCATATATTTT. Translating gives CASSRTGDSGNTIYF. The full variable domain, rest sourced from reference TRBV19 and TRBJ1-3, is DGGITQSPKYLFRKEGQNVTLSCEQNLNHDAMYWYRQDPGQGLRLIYYSQIVNDFQKGDIAEGYSVSREKKESFPLTVTSAQKNPTAFYLCASSRTGDSGNTIYFGEGSWLTVV.

The V and J genes are TRBV21-1 and TRBJ1-5. TRBV21-1 represents a pseudogene. CDR3 size: 13 residues. In DNA, the CDR3 is TGTGCCAGCATCCGACGGTCCAATCAGCCCCAGCATTTT. Protein: CASIRRSNQPQHF.

This sequence joins TRBV30 and TRBJ2-3; possible D gene TRBD2, 5 bases. This CDR3 comprises 15 residues. In germline, CDR1 is GTSNPN, CDR2 SVGIG (reference sequence). Deletions cut 5 bases from V and 3 bases from J, with 18 bases between. CDR3 sequence reads: CAWDGLPIGTDTQYF. CDR3 sequence (DNA): TGTGCCTGGGACGGACTCCCCATCGGGACAGATACGCAGTATTTT.

The genes are TRBV12-3 or TRBV12-4 and TRBJ1-1; 9 nucleotides agree with TRBD1. The J segment lost 11 bases and the V segment lost 2 bases, leaving 3 bases of the junction unmatched. This CDR3 is built from 12 residues. CDR3 region: CASSLTGGSAFF. CDR3 in DNA: TGTGCCAGCAGTTTAACAGGGGGCAGTGCTTTCTTT.

The genes are TRBV7-9 and TRBJ1-5; tentatively, D is TRBD1 (5 bases). CDR1 SEHNR and CDR2 FQNEAQ come from the germline V gene (reference sequence). V was clipped by 1 base and J by 0 bases, with 7 bases between them. This CDR3 comprises 15 residues. This chain's CDR3 is CASSLGGSSNQPQHF. CDR3 coding DNA: TGTGCCAGCAGCTTAGGGGGGAGTAGCAATCAGCCCCAGCATTTT.

This clone showed up just a few times. V gene TRBV5-1 combines with J gene TRBJ2-3; the D gene is possibly TRBD2 (6 bases). This CDR3 is built from 16 residues. The V and J ends lost 0 bases and 1 base respectively, with 12 bases between them. Germline CDR1 reads SGHRS; CDR2 reads YFSETQ. In nucleotides, the CDR3 is TGCGCCAGCAGCTTGGCGGGGGACGGGGGCACAGATACGCAGTATTTT. Encoded protein: CASSLAGDGGTDTQYF.